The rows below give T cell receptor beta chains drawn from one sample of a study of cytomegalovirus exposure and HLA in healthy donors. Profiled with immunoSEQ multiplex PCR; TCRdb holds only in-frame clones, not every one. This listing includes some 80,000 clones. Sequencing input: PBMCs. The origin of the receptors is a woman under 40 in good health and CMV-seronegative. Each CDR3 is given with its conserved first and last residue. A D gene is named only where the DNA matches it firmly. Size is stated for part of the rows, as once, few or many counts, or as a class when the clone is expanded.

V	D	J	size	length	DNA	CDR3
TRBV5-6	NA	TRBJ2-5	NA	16	TGTGCCAGCAGCTTGGAATTGCTGGGTGGCGGAGAGACCCAGTACTTC	CASSLELLGGGETQYF
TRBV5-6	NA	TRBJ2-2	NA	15	TGTGCCAGCAGCCTAGTCCCGGGACATTCCGGGGAGCTGTTTTTT	CASSLVPGHSGELFF
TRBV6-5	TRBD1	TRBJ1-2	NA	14	TGTGCCAGCAGCCTAGGGACAGGGTCGGGGGGCTACACCTTC	CASSLGTGSGGYTF
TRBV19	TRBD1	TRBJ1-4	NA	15	TGTGCCAGTAGTATAGGGACAGGAGGGGATGAAAAACTGTTTTTT	CASSIGTGGDEKLFF
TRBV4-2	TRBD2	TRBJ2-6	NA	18	TGTGCCAGCAGCCGGGCGGGGCGGGGGGGCCCTGGGGCCAACGTCCTGACTTTC	CASSRAGRGGPGANVLTF
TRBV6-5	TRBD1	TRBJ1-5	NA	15	TGTGCCAGCAGTTACTCCGGGACAGATGATCAGCACCAGCATTTT	CASSYSGTDDQHQHF
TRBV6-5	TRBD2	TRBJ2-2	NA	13	TGTGCCAGCAGAGTACTAGCGAACGGGGAGCTGTTTTTT	CASRVLANGELFF
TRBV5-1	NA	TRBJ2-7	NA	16	TGCGCCAGCAGCTTTCTCCCCGGGTCGGCTAGTAACGAGCAGTACTTC	CASSFLPGSASNEQYF
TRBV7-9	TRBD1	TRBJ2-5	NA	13	TGTGCCAGCAGCACAGGGGGACAGGAGACCCAGTACTTC	CASSTGGQETQYF
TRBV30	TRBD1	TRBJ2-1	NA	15	TGTGCCTGGACCCCCGGGACAGGGCGTTATGATGAGCAGTTCTTC	CAWTPGTGRYDEQFF
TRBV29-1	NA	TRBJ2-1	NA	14	TGCAGCGTTGAGGGGCTAACTTCCTACAATGAGCAGTTCTTC	CSVEGLTSYNEQFF
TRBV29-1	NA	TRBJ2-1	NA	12	TGCAGCGTCCGGAAAGGGGGCAATGAGCAGTTCTTC	CSVRKGGNEQFF
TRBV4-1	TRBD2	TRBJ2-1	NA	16	TGCGCCAGCAGCCCGCAGGCAGCGGGACCGTGGGATGAGCAGTTCTTC	CASSPQAAGPWDEQFF
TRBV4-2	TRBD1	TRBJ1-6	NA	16	TGTGCCAGCAGCCAGGAGTCCGGGACAGCGAATTCACCCCTCCACTTT	CASSQESGTANSPLHF
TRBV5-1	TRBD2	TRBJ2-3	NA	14	TGCGCCACCAGGACTAGCGGGAGGGGAGATACGCAGTATTTT	CATRTSGRGDTQYF
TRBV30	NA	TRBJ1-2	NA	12	TGTGCCTGGTACAGGGACCCACAGGGCTACACCTTC	CAWYRDPQGYTF
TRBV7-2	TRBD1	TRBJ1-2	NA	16	TGTGCCAGCAGCCCCCGTGTAGGACAGGGGGCTGGAGGCTACACCTTC	CASSPRVGQGAGGYTF
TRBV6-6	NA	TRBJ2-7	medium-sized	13	TGTGCCAGCGGTGTCGACACATCCTACGAGCAGTACTTC	CASGVDTSYEQYF
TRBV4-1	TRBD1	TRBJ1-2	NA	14	TGCGCCAGCAGCCAAGGGCGACAGGGAGATGGCTACACCTTC	CASSQGRQGDGYTF
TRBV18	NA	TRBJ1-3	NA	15	TGTGCCAGCTCACCAGTTCCTTTTTCTGGAAACACCATATATTTT	CASSPVPFSGNTIYF
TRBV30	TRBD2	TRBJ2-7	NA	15	TGTGCCGGGAGAGGGGTAGCGGGTTCGGCCTACGAGCAGTACTTC	CAGRGVAGSAYEQYF
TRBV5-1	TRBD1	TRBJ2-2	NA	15	TGCGCCAGCAGCTTTGGGGACAGCTACACCGGGGAGCTGTTTTTT	CASSFGDSYTGELFF
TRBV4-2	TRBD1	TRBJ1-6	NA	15	TGTGCCAGCAGCCTAACAGGGGGTGTTAATTCACCCCTCCACTTT	CASSLTGGVNSPLHF
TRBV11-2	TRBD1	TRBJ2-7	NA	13	TGTGCCAGCAGCTCCTCCCCAGGGGGAGAGCAGTACTTC	CASSSSPGGEQYF
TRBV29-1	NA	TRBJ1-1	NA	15	TGCAGCGTTGAACCGGGACTGGGCATGAACACTGAAGCTTTCTTT	CSVEPGLGMNTEAFF
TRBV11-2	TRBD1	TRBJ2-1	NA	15	TGTGCCAGCAGCTACACGACAGGGACCAACAATGAGCAGTTCTTC	CASSYTTGTNNEQFF
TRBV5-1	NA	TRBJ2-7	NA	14	TGCGCCAGCAGCTTGGGACTGTCAGCCTACGAGCAGTACTTC	CASSLGLSAYEQYF
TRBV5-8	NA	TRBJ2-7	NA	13	TGTGCCACGTCCCGGGGGGCGGGTTACGAGCAGTACTTC	CATSRGAGYEQYF